This T cell receptor beta chain was recorded in a study of OX40 agonist ivuxolimab in advanced cancers. Some clones are missing from TCRdb's copy, which holds only in-frame ones; the method was immunoSEQ multiplex PCR. The table lists some 86,000 clones, roughly 94% of them singletons. This specimen was CD4+ or CD8+ T cells sorted from blood, taken in a trial of the OX40 agonist ivuxolimab. The receptor comes from an adult with an advanced solid tumor such as melanoma, head and neck, liver or kidney cancer.

CDR3 bases: TGTGCCAGCTCACCAGGAAGTAACTATGGCTACACCTTC. This gives the protein CASSPGSNYGYTF. The rearrangement links TRBV18 to TRBJ1-2; D unresolved. Trimming removed 2 bases at V and 1 base at J, with 5 bases between. The CDR3 totals 13 residues. Looked up from germline, CDR1 is KGHSH and CDR2 is LQKENI. Looking up the rest from reference TRBV18 and TRBJ1-2 gives the full variable domain: NAGVMQNPRHLVRRRGQEARLRCSPMKGHSHVYWYRQLPEEGLKFMVYLQKENIIDESGMPKERFSAEFPKEGPSILRIQQVVRGDSAAYFCASSPGSNYGYTFGSGTRLTVV.